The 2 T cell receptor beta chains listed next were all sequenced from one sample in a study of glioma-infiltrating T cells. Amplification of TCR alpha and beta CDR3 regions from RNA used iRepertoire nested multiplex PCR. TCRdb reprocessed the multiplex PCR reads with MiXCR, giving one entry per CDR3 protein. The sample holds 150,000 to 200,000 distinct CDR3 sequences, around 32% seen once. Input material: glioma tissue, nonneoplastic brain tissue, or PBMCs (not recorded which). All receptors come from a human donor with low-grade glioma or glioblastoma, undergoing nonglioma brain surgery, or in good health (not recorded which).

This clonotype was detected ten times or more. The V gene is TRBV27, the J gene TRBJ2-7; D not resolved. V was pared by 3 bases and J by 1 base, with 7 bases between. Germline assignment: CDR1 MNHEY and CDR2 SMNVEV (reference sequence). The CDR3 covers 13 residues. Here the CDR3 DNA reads TGTGCCAGCAGTTTTAGTCAGTCCTACGAGCAGTACTTC. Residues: CASSFSQSYEQYF.

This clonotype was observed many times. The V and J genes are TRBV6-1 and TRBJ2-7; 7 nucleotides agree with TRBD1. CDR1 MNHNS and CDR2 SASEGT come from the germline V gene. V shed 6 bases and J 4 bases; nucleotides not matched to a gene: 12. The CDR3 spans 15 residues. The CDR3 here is CASRTLRTGGYEQYF. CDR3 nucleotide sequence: TGTGCCAGCAGAACACTAAGGACAGGCGGGTACGAGCAGTACTTC.